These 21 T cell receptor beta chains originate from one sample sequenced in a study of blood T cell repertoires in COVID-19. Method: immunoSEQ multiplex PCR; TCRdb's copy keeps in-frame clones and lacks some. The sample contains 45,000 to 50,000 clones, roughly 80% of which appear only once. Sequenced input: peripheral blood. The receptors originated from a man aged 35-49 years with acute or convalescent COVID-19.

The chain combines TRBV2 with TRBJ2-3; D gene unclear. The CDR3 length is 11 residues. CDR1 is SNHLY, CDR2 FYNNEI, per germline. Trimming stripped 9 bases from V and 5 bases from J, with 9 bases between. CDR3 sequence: CARARQDTQYF. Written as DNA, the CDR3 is TGTGCCAGGGCGAGACAAGATACGCAGTATTTT.

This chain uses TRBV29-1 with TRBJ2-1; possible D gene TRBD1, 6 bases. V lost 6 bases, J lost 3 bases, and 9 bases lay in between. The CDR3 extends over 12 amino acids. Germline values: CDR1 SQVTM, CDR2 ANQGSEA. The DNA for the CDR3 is TGCAGCGTCCGGGACAACTACAATGAGCAGTTCTTC. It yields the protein CSVRDNYNEQFF.

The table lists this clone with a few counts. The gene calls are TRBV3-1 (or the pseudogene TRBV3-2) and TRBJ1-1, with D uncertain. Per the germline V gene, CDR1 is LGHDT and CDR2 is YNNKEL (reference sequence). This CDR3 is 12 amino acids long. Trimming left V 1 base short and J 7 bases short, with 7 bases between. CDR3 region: CASSQVPSEAFF. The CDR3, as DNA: TGTGCCAGCAGCCAAGTGCCCAGTGAAGCTTTCTTT.

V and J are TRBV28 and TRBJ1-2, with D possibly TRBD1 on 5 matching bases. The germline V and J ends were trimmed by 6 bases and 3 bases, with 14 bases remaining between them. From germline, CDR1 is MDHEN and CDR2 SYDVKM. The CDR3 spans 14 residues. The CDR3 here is CASRSTRGDYGYTF. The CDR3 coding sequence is TGTGCCAGCAGGTCGACTAGGGGAGACTATGGCTACACCTTC.

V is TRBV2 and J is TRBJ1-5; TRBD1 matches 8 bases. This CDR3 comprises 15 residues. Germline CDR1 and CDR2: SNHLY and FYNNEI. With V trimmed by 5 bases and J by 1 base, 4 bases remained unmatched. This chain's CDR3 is CASSYGQGSNQPQHF. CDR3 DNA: TGTGCCAGCAGTTATGGACAGGGCAGCAATCAGCCCCAGCATTTT. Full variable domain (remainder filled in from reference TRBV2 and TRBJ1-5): EPEVTQTPSHQVTQMGQEVILRCVPISNHLYFYWYRQILGQKVEFLVSFYNNEISEKSEIFDDQFSVERPDGSNFTLKIRSTKLEDSAMYFCASSYGQGSNQPQHFGDGTRLSIL.

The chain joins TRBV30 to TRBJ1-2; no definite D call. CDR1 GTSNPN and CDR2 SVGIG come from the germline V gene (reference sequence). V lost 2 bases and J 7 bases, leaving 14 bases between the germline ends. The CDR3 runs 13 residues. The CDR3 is CAWSSSWRSGYTF. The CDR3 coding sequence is TGTGCCTGGAGTTCAAGTTGGAGATCTGGCTACACCTTC. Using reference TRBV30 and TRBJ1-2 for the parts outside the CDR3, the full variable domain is SQTIHQWPATLVQPVGSPLSLECTVEGTSNPNLYWYRQAAGRGLQLLFYSVGIGQISSEVPQNLSASRPQDRQFILSSKKLLLSDSGFYLCAWSSSWRSGYTFGSGTRLTVV.

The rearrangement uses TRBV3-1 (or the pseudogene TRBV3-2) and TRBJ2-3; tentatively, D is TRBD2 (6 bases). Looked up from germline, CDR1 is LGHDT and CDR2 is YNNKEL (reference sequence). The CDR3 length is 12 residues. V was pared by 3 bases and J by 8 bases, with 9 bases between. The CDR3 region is CASSHRESTQYF. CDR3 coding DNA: TGTGCCAGCAGCCACCGGGAGAGTACGCAGTATTTT.

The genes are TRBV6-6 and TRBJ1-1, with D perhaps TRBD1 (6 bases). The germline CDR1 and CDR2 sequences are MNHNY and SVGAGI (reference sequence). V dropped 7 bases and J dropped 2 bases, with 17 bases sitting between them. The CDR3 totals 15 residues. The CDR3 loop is CASTLEGGRNTEAFF. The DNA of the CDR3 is TGTGCCAGCACCCTAGAGGGGGGGCGAAACACTGAAGCTTTCTTT.

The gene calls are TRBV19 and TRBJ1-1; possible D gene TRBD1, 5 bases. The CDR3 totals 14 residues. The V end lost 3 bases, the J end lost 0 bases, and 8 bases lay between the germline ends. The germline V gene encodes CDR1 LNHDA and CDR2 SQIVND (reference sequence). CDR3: CASSISGLNTEAFF. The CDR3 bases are TGTGCCAGTAGTATCTCAGGGTTGAACACTGAAGCTTTCTTT.

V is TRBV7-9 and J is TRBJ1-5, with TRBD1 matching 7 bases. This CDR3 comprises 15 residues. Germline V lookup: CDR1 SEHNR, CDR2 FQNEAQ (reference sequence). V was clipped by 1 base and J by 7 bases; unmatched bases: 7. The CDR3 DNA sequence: TGTGCCAGCAGCTTAGGGGGGCGCAGGGGGCAGCCCCAGCATTTT. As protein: CASSLGGRRGQPQHF.

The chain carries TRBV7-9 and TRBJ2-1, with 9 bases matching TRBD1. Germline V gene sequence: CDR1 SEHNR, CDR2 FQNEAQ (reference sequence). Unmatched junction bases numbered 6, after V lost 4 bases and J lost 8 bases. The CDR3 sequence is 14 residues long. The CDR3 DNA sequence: TGTGCCAGCAGCTACTTGGACAGGGGAGATGAGCAGTTCTTC. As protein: CASSYLDRGDEQFF.

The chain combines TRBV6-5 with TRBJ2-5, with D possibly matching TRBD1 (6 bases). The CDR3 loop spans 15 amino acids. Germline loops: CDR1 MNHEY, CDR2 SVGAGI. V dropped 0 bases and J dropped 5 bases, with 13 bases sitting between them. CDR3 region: CASSYSWGQGETQYF. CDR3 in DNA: TGTGCCAGCAGTTACTCGTGGGGGCAGGGTGAGACCCAGTACTTC.

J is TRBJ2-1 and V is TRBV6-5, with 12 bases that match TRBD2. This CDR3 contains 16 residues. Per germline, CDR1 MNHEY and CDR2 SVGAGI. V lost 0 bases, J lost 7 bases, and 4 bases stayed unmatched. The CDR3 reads CASSYSPSGGANEQFF. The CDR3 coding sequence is TGTGCCAGCAGTTACTCACCTAGCGGGGGGGCAAATGAGCAGTTCTTC.

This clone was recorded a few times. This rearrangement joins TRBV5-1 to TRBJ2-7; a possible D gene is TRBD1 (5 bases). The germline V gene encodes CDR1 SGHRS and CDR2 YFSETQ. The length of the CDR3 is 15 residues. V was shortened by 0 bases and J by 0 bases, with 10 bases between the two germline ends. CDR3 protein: CASSLATGSSYEQYF. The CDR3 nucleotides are TGCGCCAGCAGCTTGGCCACAGGAAGCTCCTACGAGCAGTACTTC.

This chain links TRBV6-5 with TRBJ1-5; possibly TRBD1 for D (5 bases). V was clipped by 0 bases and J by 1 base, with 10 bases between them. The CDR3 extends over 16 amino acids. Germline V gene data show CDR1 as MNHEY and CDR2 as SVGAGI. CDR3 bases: TGTGCCAGCAGTTACTCAGCAGGGTACAGCAATCAGCCCCAGCATTTT. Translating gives CASSYSAGYSNQPQHF.

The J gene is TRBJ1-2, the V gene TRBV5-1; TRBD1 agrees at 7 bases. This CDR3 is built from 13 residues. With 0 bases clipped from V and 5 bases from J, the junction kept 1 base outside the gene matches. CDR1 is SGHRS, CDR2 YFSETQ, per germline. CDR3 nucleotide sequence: TGCGCCAGCAGCTTGGCAGGGGGATATGGCTACACCTTC. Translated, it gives CASSLAGGYGYTF.

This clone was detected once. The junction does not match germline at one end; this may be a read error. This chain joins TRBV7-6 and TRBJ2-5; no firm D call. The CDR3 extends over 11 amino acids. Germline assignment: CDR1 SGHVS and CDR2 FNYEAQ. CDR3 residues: CASSLVGPQDF. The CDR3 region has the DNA TGTGCCAGCAGCTTAGTTGGTCCCCAGGACTTC.

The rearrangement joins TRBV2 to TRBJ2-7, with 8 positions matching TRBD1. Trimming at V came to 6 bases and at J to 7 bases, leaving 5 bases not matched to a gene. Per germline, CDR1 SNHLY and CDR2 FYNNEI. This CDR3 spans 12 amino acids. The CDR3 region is CASRLGQGEQYF. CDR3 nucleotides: TGTGCCAGCAGACTTGGACAGGGAGAGCAGTACTTC.

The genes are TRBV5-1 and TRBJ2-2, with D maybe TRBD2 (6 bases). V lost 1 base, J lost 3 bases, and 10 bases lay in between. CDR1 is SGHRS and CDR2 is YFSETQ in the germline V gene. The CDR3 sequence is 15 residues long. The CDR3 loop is CASSLRGSDTGELFF. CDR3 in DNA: TGCGCCAGCAGCTTGCGGGGGAGCGACACCGGGGAGCTGTTTTTT.

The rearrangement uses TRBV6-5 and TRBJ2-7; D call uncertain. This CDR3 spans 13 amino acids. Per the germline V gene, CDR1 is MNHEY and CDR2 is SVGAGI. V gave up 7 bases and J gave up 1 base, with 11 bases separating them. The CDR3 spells CASTQTPSYEQYF. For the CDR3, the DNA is TGTGCCAGCACCCAAACACCTTCCTACGAGCAGTACTTC.

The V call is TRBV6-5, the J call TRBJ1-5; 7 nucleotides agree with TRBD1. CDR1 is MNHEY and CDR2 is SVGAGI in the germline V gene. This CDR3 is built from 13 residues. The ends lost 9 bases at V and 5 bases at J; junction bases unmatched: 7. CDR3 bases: TGTGCCAGTCGGGACAGTTCATATCAGCCCCAGCATTTT. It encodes CASRDSSYQPQHF.